The sample holds one count of the clone carrying this TCR beta chain. Assay used: immunoSEQ multiplex PCR; TCRdb lists only in-frame clones, some missing. The repertoire holds about 150,000 clones, with 87% as singletons. This sample is drawn from a study of blood T cell repertoires in COVID-19. Whole-study context: Sites in the United States, Italy and Spain provided acute and convalescent COVID-19 samples.

Those who participated ranged in age from 18 to 89 years and resided in some 24 US areas. Cohort assignment relied on participant-reported clinical history. With 3 bases clipped from V and 5 bases from J, the junction kept 9 bases outside the gene matches. The germline gives CDR1 SGDLS, CDR2 YYNGEE. The CDR3 covers 15 residues. The receptor was isolated from a middle-aged woman who had been exposed to COVID-19. Sequenced: PBMCs or T cells enriched from blood (not recorded which). The chain carries TRBV9 and TRBJ2-7, with 9 bases identical to TRBD2. The CDR3 DNA sequence: TGTGCCAGCAGCGGAGGGACTAGCTCTACTCACGAGCAGTACTTC. Protein: CASSGGTSSTHEQYF.